The 32 T cell receptor beta chains below all came from one sample that was sequenced in a study of CD8 T cells in ankylosing spondylitis. TCRdb re-derived calls from the 5' RACE reads in MiXCR, one entry per CDR3 protein. The sample lists 300,000 to 350,000 distinct CDR3 sequences, about 14% occurring once. Sequencing was performed on blood, either unsorted or a sorted T cell fraction (not recorded which). All receptors derive from a male donor with ankylosing spondylitis or in good health (not recorded which).

CDR3 sequence reads: CSARSNDGLYEQYF. CDR3 in DNA: TGCAGTGCTAGATCCAATGACGGACTCTACGAGCAGTACTTC. J is TRBJ2-7 and V is TRBV20-1; tentative D call: TRBD2 (5 bases). This CDR3 is built from 14 residues. CDR1 is DFQATT and CDR2 is SNEGSKA in the germline V gene (reference sequence). The ends were cut back, 2 bases at V and 3 bases at J, with 14 bases in the middle.

The rearrangement joins TRBV7-2 to TRBJ1-2; 9 bases are a match to TRBD1. Germline assignment: CDR1 SGHTA and CDR2 FQGNSA. The CDR3 covers 15 residues. After removal of 5 bases from V and 4 bases from J, the junction contained 8 bases not matched to a gene. This CDR3 reads CASSSPGTGLYGYTF. The CDR3 DNA is TGTGCCAGCAGCAGTCCCGGGACAGGGCTCTATGGCTACACCTTC.

This rearrangement joins TRBV10-1 to TRBJ1-1; D ambiguous. The CDR3 runs to 13 residues. Trimming cost V 4 bases and J 5 bases, with 11 bases left between them. CDR1 is WNHNN, CDR2 SYGVQD, per germline (reference sequence). The CDR3 loop is CASSAAVGTEAFF. CDR3 nucleotides: TGCGCCAGCAGTGCGGCGGTGGGGACTGAAGCTTTCTTT.

At least ten counts were recorded for this clonotype. The chain recombines TRBV4-1 with TRBJ1-1, with a weak D call TRBD1 (5 bases). CDR1 and CDR2 (germline): MGHRA, YSYEKL. The CDR3 sequence is 18 residues long. The V and J ends lost 2 bases and 0 bases respectively, with 19 bases between them. The CDR3 nucleotides read TGCGCCAGCAGCCAACAGGGAAACCGACCGAACTTGAACACTGAAGCTTTCTTT. As protein: CASSQQGNRPNLNTEAFF.

The chain is built from TRBV19 and TRBJ2-1; D not certain. Trimming pared 8 bases from V and 12 bases from J, leaving 11 bases between. The germline V gene encodes CDR1 LNHDA and CDR2 SQIVND (reference sequence). CDR3 length: 10 residues. The CDR3 sequence is CASGQLRQFF. CDR3 nucleotides: TGTGCCAGTGGCCAATTGAGGCAGTTCTTC.

This clonotype came up a few times. V and J are TRBV20-1 and TRBJ2-2, with TRBD2 identical over 11 bases. The CDR3 loop spans 16 amino acids. Trimming took 4 bases from V and 0 from J; bases not matched to a gene: 4. CDR1 and CDR2 from the germline V gene are DFQATT and SNEGSKA (reference sequence). The CDR3 protein is CSATPSGRSNTGELFF. CDR3 bases: TGCAGTGCTACCCCTAGCGGGAGGTCGAACACCGGGGAGCTGTTTTTT.

Only a few counts were recorded for this clonotype. V gene TRBV20-1 combines with J gene TRBJ1-3; TRBD1 might be the D (5 bases). Germline V gene lookup returns CDR1 DFQATT and CDR2 SNEGSKA (reference sequence). The V and J ends lost 0 bases and 2 bases respectively, with 11 bases between them. This CDR3 is built from 15 residues. The CDR3 DNA sequence: TGCAGTGCTAGAGATCCGGGGCGGGCTGGAAACACCATATATTTT. It specifies CSARDPGRAGNTIYF.

This clonotype was detected many times. V is TRBV12-3 or TRBV12-4 and J is TRBJ1-1; TRBD1 agrees at 9 bases. The V and J ends lost 3 bases and 0 bases, in that order; junction bases with no gene match: 8. The CDR3 covers 17 residues. CDR3 protein: CASSFWTGAPLNTEAFF. DNA of the CDR3: TGTGCCAGCAGTTTCTGGACAGGGGCCCCCTTGAACACTGAAGCTTTCTTT.

This clonotype showed up just a few times. This sequence joins TRBV5-1 and TRBJ2-2; 7 nucleotides match TRBD1. In germline, CDR1 is SGHRS, CDR2 YFSETQ. This CDR3 is 15 amino acids long. The ends lost 2 bases at V and 2 bases at J; junction bases unmatched: 3. For the CDR3, the DNA is TGCGCCAGCAGCTTAACAGGGGACAACACCGGGGAGCTGTTTTTT. It translates to CASSLTGDNTGELFF.

A few counts support this clonotype. The CDR3 sequence is CAISGSSGLEQYF. CDR3 bases: TGTGCCATCAGTGGGAGTAGCGGGCTCGAGCAGTACTTC. V and J are TRBV10-3 and TRBJ2-7; 7 bases agree with TRBD2. The CDR3 is made up of 13 amino acids. The V segment lost 4 bases and the J segment 6 bases; nucleotides outside the gene matches: 6. Germline V gene sequence: CDR1 ENHRY, CDR2 SYGVKD.

The chain links TRBV15 to TRBJ1-2, with D uncertain. CDR3 length: 13 amino acids. Germline V CDR1 and CDR2: LNHNV, YYDKDF (reference sequence). V dropped 1 base and J dropped 4 bases, with 7 bases sitting between them. In nucleotides, the CDR3 is TGTGCCACCAGCAGAGTAAATTCCTATGGCTACACCTTC. It codes for CATSRVNSYGYTF.

J is TRBJ2-7 and V is TRBV4-2, with unresolved D. Germline V lookup: CDR1 LGHNA, CDR2 YNFKEQ. Between the trimmed V and J ends, which lost 0 bases and 3 bases, there was a span of 6 bases. CDR3 length: 13 amino acids. This CDR3 is CASSQDIYYEQYF. CDR3 bases: TGTGCCAGCAGCCAAGATATATACTACGAGCAGTACTTC.

This clonotype was seen a handful of times. This sequence joins TRBV12-3 or TRBV12-4 and TRBJ2-4; D possibly matches TRBD1 or TRBD2 (5 bases each). Trimming cost V 7 bases and J 6 bases, with 19 bases left between them. There are 15 residues in the CDR3. The CDR3 DNA is TGTGCCAGCACCAAAAGTGAGGGGCGAGGAAACATTCAGTACTTC. Translation gives CASTKSEGRGNIQYF.

This clonotype has a handful of counts. This chain connects TRBV5-1 to TRBJ2-7; D is unclear. CDR1 SGHRS and CDR2 YFSETQ come from the germline V gene. This CDR3 has 14 residues. The ends were cut back, 4 bases at V and 3 bases at J, with 14 bases in the middle. The CDR3: CASSTDNSNYEQYF. The CDR3 nucleotides are TGCGCCAGCAGCACTGACAATTCGAACTACGAGCAGTACTTC.

Only a few counts were recorded for this clonotype. This chain links TRBV20-1 with TRBJ2-1; 8 bases fit TRBD2. V trimming: 1 base; J trimming: 6 bases; junction bases outside the gene matches: 20. Germline V gene data show CDR1 as DFQATT and CDR2 as SNEGSKA (reference sequence). This CDR3 comprises 19 residues. CDR3 in amino acids: CSARASGSYPGGALNEQFF. Written as DNA, the CDR3 is TGCAGTGCTAGAGCCAGCGGGAGCTACCCGGGAGGAGCTCTCAATGAGCAGTTCTTC.

The V call is TRBV11-3, the J call TRBJ1-2; D is undetermined. Germline values: CDR1 SGHNT, CDR2 YENEEA. The germline V and J ends were trimmed by 9 bases and 1 base, with 6 bases remaining between them. This CDR3 comprises 11 residues. Here the CDR3 DNA reads TGTGCCAGGGCCAGTAACTATGGCTACACCTTC. This gives the protein CARASNYGYTF. Based on the CDR3 plus reference TRBV11-3 and TRBJ1-2, the full variable domain is EAGVVQSPRYKIIEKKQPVAFWCNPISGHNTLYWYLQNLGQGPELLIRYENEEAVDDSQLPKDRFSAERLKGVDSTLKIQPAELGDSAVYLCARASNYGYTFGSGTRLTVV.

This clonotype is medium-sized in the sample. V gene TRBV10-3 combines with J gene TRBJ1-5, with 8 bases identical to TRBD1. With V trimmed by 8 bases and J by 6 bases, 12 bases remained unmatched. The CDR3 runs to 15 residues. The germline V gene encodes CDR1 ENHRY and CDR2 SYGVKD. The CDR3 sequence: CAIWEGQGAPQPQHF. The CDR3 bases are TGTGCCATCTGGGAGGGCCAGGGGGCTCCTCAGCCCCAGCATTTT.

CDR3 sequence (DNA): TGCAGCGTAACAGGGTCTAGAAACACCATATATTTT. It specifies CSVTGSRNTIYF. V and J are TRBV29-1 and TRBJ1-3; D may be TRBD1 (6 bases). Trimming took 6 bases from V and 5 from J, leaving 11 bases between them. CDR3 length equals 12 residues. Germline V gives CDR1 SQVTM, CDR2 ANQGSEA.

This clonotype has a count of ten or more. The chain links TRBV29-1 to TRBJ2-1; possibly TRBD1 or TRBD2 for D (7 bases each). The germline V and J ends were trimmed by 3 bases and 8 bases, with 11 bases remaining between them. This CDR3 has 12 residues. Germline V gene lookup returns CDR1 SQVTM and CDR2 ANQGSEA. CDR3 nucleotide sequence: TGCAGCGTTGACGCAGGGGGGGATGAGCAGTTCTTC. It is translated as CSVDAGGDEQFF.

The V call is TRBV20-1, the J call TRBJ2-7; D gene unclear. CDR1 is DFQATT and CDR2 is SNEGSKA in the germline V gene (reference sequence). Trimming stripped 7 bases from V and 2 bases from J, with 12 bases between. The CDR3 sequence is 12 residues long. Here the CDR3 reads CSVLDGAYEQYF. The CDR3 DNA is TGCAGTGTCTTGGACGGTGCCTACGAGCAGTACTTC.

This clonotype has a handful of counts. The chain couples TRBV5-6 to TRBJ1-2; 9 nucleotides match TRBD1. Trimming at V came to 4 bases and at J to 7 bases, leaving 14 bases not matched to a gene. There are 16 residues in the CDR3. Germline CDR1 is SGHDT and CDR2 is YYEEEE. This CDR3 is CASSRRDRDQLGGYTF. CDR3 DNA sequence: TGTGCCAGCAGCCGCCGGGACAGGGATCAACTAGGTGGCTACACCTTC. Using reference TRBV5-6 and TRBJ1-2 for the parts outside the CDR3, the full variable domain is DAGVTQSPTHLIKTRGQQVTLRCSPKSGHDTVSWYQQALGQGPQFIFQYYEEEERQRGNFPDRFSGHQFPNYSSELNVNALLLGDSALYLCASSRRDRDQLGGYTFGSGTRLTVV.

This clonotype was detected ten times or more. The chain is built from TRBV12-3 or TRBV12-4 and TRBJ2-2; TRBD1 is a possible D gene (5 bases). V was trimmed by 5 bases and J by 1 base, leaving 5 bases between them. CDR3 size: 13 residues. CDR3 sequence reads: CASSTGNTGELFF. The CDR3 DNA reads TGTGCCAGCAGTACAGGGAACACCGGGGAGCTGTTTTTT.

This clonotype was seen only once. This rearrangement joins TRBV5-1 to TRBJ2-7; TRBD1 agrees at 9 bases. With 7 bases clipped from V and 1 base from J, the junction kept 9 bases outside the gene matches. The CDR3 covers 15 residues. The germline CDR1 and CDR2 sequences are SGHRS and YFSETQ. The CDR3 sequence is CASGPGTGSSYEQYF. The CDR3 region has the DNA TGCGCCAGCGGCCCCGGGACAGGGTCTTCCTACGAGCAGTACTTC.

The chain employs TRBV5-1 and TRBJ2-7; 8 bases are a match to TRBD1. This CDR3 comprises 14 residues. V shed 2 bases and J 6 bases; nucleotides not matched to a gene: 7. Germline values: CDR1 SGHRS, CDR2 YFSETQ. The chain's CDR3 is CASSFLDRAVEQYF. In nucleotides, the CDR3 is TGCGCCAGCAGCTTCCTGGACAGGGCAGTCGAGCAGTACTTC.

A few counts support this clonotype. The rearrangement joins TRBV10-3 to TRBJ1-2, with D tentatively TRBD1 (6 bases). Trimming took 10 bases from V and 7 from J, leaving 25 bases between them. The CDR3 has 15 residues. The V gene's germline CDR1 is ENHRY and CDR2 SYGVKD. The CDR3: CATQMDSTGVSGYTF. The CDR3 DNA reads TGTGCCACCCAAATGGACAGCACGGGGGTATCTGGCTACACCTTC.

This clonotype was counted only a few times. The V and J genes are TRBV2 and TRBJ2-7, with 7 bases lining up with TRBD2. The CDR3 totals 15 residues. Germline V CDR1 and CDR2: SNHLY, FYNNEI. Trimming removed 6 bases from V and 2 bases from J; junction bases left unmatched: 10. The CDR3 is CASRERGLQPYEQYF. The CDR3 region has the DNA TGTGCCAGCAGGGAAAGGGGACTACAGCCCTACGAGCAGTACTTC. Complete variable domain (other parts from reference TRBV2 and TRBJ2-7): EPEVTQTPSHQVTQMGQEVILRCVPISNHLYFYWYRQILGQKVEFLVSFYNNEISEKSEIFDDQFSVERPDGSNFTLKIRSTKLEDSAMYFCASRERGLQPYEQYFGPGTRLTVT.

The chain combines TRBV3-1 with TRBJ1-2; 7 positions match TRBD1. Per the germline V gene, CDR1 is LGHDT and CDR2 is YNNKEL (reference sequence). The J segment lost 7 bases and the V segment lost 5 bases, leaving 10 bases of the junction unmatched. The CDR3 covers 14 residues. The CDR3 loop reads CASSSLEGALGYTF. CDR3 in DNA: TGTGCCAGCAGCTCCTTGGAGGGGGCGCTTGGCTACACCTTC.

This clonotype was seen more than once but under ten times. CDR3 DNA sequence: TGTGCCAGCAGTCTGGACCGGCGGCCGGCGGGACCAGATACGCAGTATTTT. It is translated as CASSLDRRPAGPDTQYF. The V call is TRBV27, the J call TRBJ2-3, with D possibly TRBD2 on 6 matching bases. The CDR3 consists of 17 residues. CDR1 MNHEY and CDR2 SMNVEV come from the germline V gene (reference sequence). The V gene lost 5 bases and the J gene lost 4 bases, with 22 bases spanning the gap.

This clonotype came up many times. The rearrangement uses TRBV5-1 and TRBJ2-5; weak D call: TRBD2 (6 bases). The ends were cut back, 0 bases at V and 5 bases at J, with 20 bases in the middle. The CDR3 has 17 amino acids. The V gene's germline CDR1 is SGHRS and CDR2 YFSETQ. Here the CDR3 DNA reads TGCGCCAGCAGCTTGGCCGGGGGAGAACGGGGGTCGGAGACCCAGTACTTC. This codes for CASSLAGGERGSETQYF.

This chain uses TRBV29-1 with TRBJ2-7; a weak D match, TRBD1 (5 bases). V was cut by 4 bases and J by 6 bases, with 19 bases left in between. Per germline, CDR1 SQVTM and CDR2 ANQGSEA. This CDR3 has 14 residues. The CDR3 region is CSVARGTVSSEQYF. DNA for the CDR3: TGCAGCGTTGCAAGGGGAACAGTGAGTTCCGAGCAGTACTTC.

This clonotype was seen a few times. The chain uses TRBV10-3 and TRBJ2-1, with D possibly TRBD2 on 7 matching bases. The CDR3 loop spans 16 amino acids. Germline CDR1 is ENHRY and CDR2 is SYGVKD. V was shortened by 3 bases and J by 5 bases, with 17 bases between the two germline ends. CDR3 protein: CAISEVRGGLNNEQFF. The CDR3 nucleotides read TGTGCCATCAGTGAAGTGAGGGGGGGATTAAACAATGAGCAGTTCTTC.

The sample holds a few counts of this clonotype. CDR3 protein: CAWSAGVGANVLTF. In DNA, the CDR3 is TGTGCCTGGAGTGCAGGGGTCGGGGCCAACGTCCTGACTTTC. The genes are TRBV30 and TRBJ2-6; maybe TRBD1 (6 bases). Trimming stripped 1 base from V and 4 bases from J, with 8 bases between. This CDR3 has 14 amino acids. Per germline, CDR1 GTSNPN and CDR2 SVGIG (reference sequence).